A single TCR beta chain is shown here with its context. There is no known antigen for this receptor. No base-level quality is on record; no much larger clone is a single base apart. Trimming costs V 4 bases and J 4 bases, and their ends lie 20 bases apart. Spanning cysteine to phenylalanine, the CDR3 consists of 16 amino acids. The only DNA kept is the CDR3, 48 bases in frame from the first base. For CDR1 and CDR2, the germline V gene lists SGHRS and YFSETQ. Genomic DNA was isolated using the Qiagen DNeasy kit from unsorted PBMCs as well as from negatively selected CD4+ and CD8+ fractions. Amplification of TCR beta CDR3 regions was done by immunoSEQ multiplex PCR with primers that anneal to V and J segments. A synthetic immune receptor repertoire was used to minimize amplification bias, and any remaining bias was removed computationally after sequencing. The source study handled its data this way. Repertoire diversity was quantified as the Shannon entropy index using custom Python scripts. Unsorted, CD4+ and CD8+ repertoires were analyzed separately, except for combined analyses in which CD4+ and CD8+ sequences were merged in silico. A clone was considered expanded if an increase in frequency of at least 2-fold after treatment relative to C1D1 was found, and a pseudocount of 0.5 was applied to clones undetected at baseline. Singleton clones were defined as clones with 0 or 1 copy at C1D1, and non-singleton clones were defined as clones with 2 or more copies. Clones expanded in unsorted samples were annotated as CD4+, CD8+ or unknown by matching protein sequences in sorted samples from the same patient. Diversity changes from C1D1 to C4D1 were tested in paired samples using Wilcoxon tests. TCRdb carries this immuneACCESS record with in-frame sequences only. Its versions omit some clonotypes, under half of them owing to an unresolved V gene in the studies checked, with the rest unexplained. The V and J calls and clone size were taken over from that table, and D and trimming were inferred from the DNA. The sample table lists some 38,000 clones, less than 80% of them with a count of one. Roughly 9.8% of the sample is held by the ten biggest clonotypes.

The sample originates from a study of PD-1 blockade in classical Hodgkin lymphoma (dated by TCRdb to 2020 to 2022). Turning to the overall study: Nivolumab dosing was 3 mg/kg intravenously every 2 weeks, continuing until either disease progression or unacceptable toxicity. A peripheral blood immune signature of response to PD-1 blockade in classical Hodgkin lymphoma was defined using TCR beta sequencing and CyTOF. General study outcomes and caveats: Baseline TCR diversity was reported to be lower in newly diagnosed patients than in healthy donors, and even lower in relapsed/refractory patients. Trial patients with a complete response had baseline diversity similar to that of newly diagnosed patients, while partial responders and progressors had significantly lower diversity. Lower diversity was observed in patients in whom nivolumab was started less than 1 year after ASCT, and these patients were excluded from later analyses so that confounding by immune reconstitution would be avoided. The study was restricted to a single clinical trial cohort, and the causes of repertoire differences, possibly disease activity or prior therapy, were left undefined. A significant rise by C4D1 was seen in CD4+ but not CD8+ TCR diversity (p=0.0027 vs p=0.16), with the rise being most apparent in complete responders (p=0.02).

Taken with the paper, the label for time point translates to: cycle 1 day 1 (C1D1), immediately before nivolumab initiation. Every trial patient had relapsed following autologous stem cell transplantation, and prior brentuximab vedotin exposure was what differed among cohorts A, B and C. The trial cohort included 50 or so patients with relapsed/refractory classical Hodgkin lymphoma, and each patient had a best overall response of complete response, partial response or progressive disease. Trial patients were treated with single-agent nivolumab in the multi-cohort phase II CheckMate 205 trial. Best overall response was determined by an independent review committee according to the 2007 International Working Group response criteria. Trial PBMCs were collected immediately before nivolumab initiation (C1D1) and during therapy at cycle 2 day 1 and cycle 4 day 1. Peripheral blood was collected in 8 mL Vacutainer Cell Preparation Tubes, from which PBMCs were isolated by centrifugation and then cryopreserved.

The TCR originated in a human donor with classical Hodgkin lymphoma. The sample was peripheral blood mononuclear cells (PBMCs), taken at baseline. This chain joins TRBV5-1 to TRBJ1-2; tentative D gene TRBD1, with 5 bases matching. The CDR3 sequence is CASSHRDGRASYGYTF. The nucleotides read TGCGCCAGCAGCCACCGGGACGGAAGAGCGTCCTATGGCTACACCTTC.